This TCR beta chain came from a study of T cell responses to AZD1222 COVID-19 vaccine. Sequencing was performed with immunoSEQ multiplex PCR; in TCRdb, only in-frame clones are kept and a portion is missing. The sample yields 90,000 to 95,000 clones, more than 75% seen once. Trimming left V 4 bases short and J 0 bases short, with 12 bases between. The CDR3 runs 15 residues. Per the germline V gene, CDR1 is KGHSH and CDR2 is LQKENI. Concerning this clone itself: Its antigen is currently unknown.

Second-dose groups at about 4 or about 12 weeks were pooled. Notes on the study in general: CD4 TCRs associated with vaccination spanned spike, dominating at 160-218 and 743-854. The donors showed a predominance of white British ancestry and of females, with possible underestimation of clonal diversity.

The genes are TRBV18 and TRBJ1-1, with a possible D match to TRBD1 (6 bases). This TCR came from an adult who received the AZD1222 COVID-19 vaccine. This sample comprised peripheral blood, obtained 28 days after the second AZD1222 dose. The CDR3 nucleotides are TGTGCCAGCTCACTCGGACAGTCCTTGAACACTGAAGCTTTCTTT. Translating gives CASSLGQSLNTEAFF.